This note documents a single TCR beta chain sequence. The data were obtained in a study of T cell clones after liver transplantation. This table comes from immunoSEQ multiplex PCR, and its TCRdb copy is limited to in-frame clones, with some not included. The sample comprises about 72,000 clones, roughly 90% of which are singletons, and approximately 2.6% rests with the top ten. CDR1 and CDR2 (germline): SGHTA, FQGTGA. The CDR3 totals 14 residues. V lost 1 base, J lost 8 bases, and 5 bases stayed unmatched. J is TRBJ2-3 and V is TRBV7-3; 8 bases align to TRBD2. The source is a human donor who received a liver transplant. The specimen was CD4+ T cells from blood, collected before liver transplant. The CDR3 here is CASSLSGAGGTQYF. The CDR3 DNA follows: TGTGCCAGCAGCTTAAGTGGTGCGGGAGGTACGCAGTATTTT.